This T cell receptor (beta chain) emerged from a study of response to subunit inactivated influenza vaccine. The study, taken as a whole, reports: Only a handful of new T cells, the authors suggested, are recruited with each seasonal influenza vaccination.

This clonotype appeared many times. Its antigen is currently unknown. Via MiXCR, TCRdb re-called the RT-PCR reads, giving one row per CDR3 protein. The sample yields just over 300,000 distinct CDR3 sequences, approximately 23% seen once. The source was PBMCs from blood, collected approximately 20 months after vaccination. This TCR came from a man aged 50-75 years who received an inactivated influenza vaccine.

The CDR3 DNA reads as TGTGCCAGCAGCCAAGGGACAGGGGACAGTGAAAAACTGTTTTTT. Protein: CASSQGTGDSEKLFF. The chain combines TRBV4-2 with TRBJ1-4; TRBD1 matches 9 bases. CDR3 length: 15 amino acids. With V trimmed by 1 base and J by 7 bases, 4 bases remained unmatched. Germline V CDR1 and CDR2: LGHNA, YNFKEQ.